The 18 T cell receptor beta chains below come from one sample, sequenced in a study of OX40 agonist ivuxolimab in advanced cancers. Libraries were made using the immunoSEQ multiplex PCR assay. This immuneACCESS table, as held by TCRdb, lists in-frame sequences with V and J called but not all clones. Of the missing ones, under half trace to an unresolved V gene in checked studies; the others have no known cause. The sample profile shows approximately 89,000 clones; roughly 93% of them were found once. Around 0.71% of the sample is in the top ten clones. This material consisted of CD4+ or CD8+ T cells sorted from blood, taken in a trial of the OX40 agonist ivuxolimab. The receptors derive from an adult with an advanced solid tumor such as melanoma, head and neck, liver or kidney cancer.

This rearrangement joins TRBV28 to TRBJ2-7, with D unclear. In germline, CDR1 is MDHEN, CDR2 SYDVKM. This CDR3 spans 13 amino acids. The V end lost 6 bases, the J end lost 3 bases, and 12 bases lay between the germline ends. CDR3 loop: CASSPRFYYEQYF. CDR3 DNA: TGTGCCAGCAGCCCCCGCTTTTACTACGAGCAGTACTTC.

The chain couples TRBV5-4 to TRBJ2-5, with 12 bases aligning to TRBD2. The CDR3 extends over 14 amino acids. Trimming took 6 bases from V and 4 from J; bases not matched to a gene: 4. CDR1 and CDR2 from the germline V gene are SGHNT and YYREEE (reference sequence). CDR3 in DNA: TGTGCCAGCAACCCGGGACTAGCGGGAGAGACCCAGTACTTC. The encoded protein is CASNPGLAGETQYF.

V usage is TRBV29-1 and J usage is TRBJ2-2, with TRBD1 identical over 9 bases. The V segment lost 6 bases and the J segment 1 base; nucleotides outside the gene matches: 6. In germline, CDR1 is SQVTM, CDR2 ANQGSEA. The CDR3 extends over 15 amino acids. The CDR3 region has the DNA TGCAGCGTCGCCTGGGGACAGGGGAACACCGGGGAGCTGTTTTTT. Translated: CSVAWGQGNTGELFF.

CDR3 sequence (DNA): TGCGCCAGCAGCGCAACAGGGGAAGGAAACACCATATATTTT. Residues: CASSATGEGNTIYF. This rearrangement joins TRBV5-1 to TRBJ1-3; 7 bases agree with TRBD1. CDR1 is SGHRS, CDR2 YFSETQ, per germline. V lost 4 bases and J lost 4; bases outside the gene matches: 5. The CDR3 runs to 14 residues.

This chain uses TRBV29-1 with TRBJ2-5; 7 bases map to TRBD1. The ends lost 5 bases at V and 5 bases at J; junction bases unmatched: 8. This CDR3 is built from 13 residues. Germline-derived CDR1 and CDR2 are SQVTM and ANQGSEA. The CDR3 bases are TGCAGCGTTCTTCGACAGGGTCTCGAGACCCAGTACTTC. Residues: CSVLRQGLETQYF.

The chain employs TRBV5-1 and TRBJ1-4; 7 nucleotides match TRBD1. The CDR3 consists of 15 residues. Germline V gene sequence: CDR1 SGHRS, CDR2 YFSETQ. With V trimmed by 6 bases and J by 4 bases, 9 bases remained unmatched. CDR3: CASKLRGQSNEKLFF. The CDR3 nucleotides are TGCGCCAGCAAGCTACGGGGACAGAGTAATGAAAAACTGTTTTTT. Drawing the rest from reference TRBV5-1 and TRBJ1-4, the complete variable domain is KAGVTQTPRYLIKTRGQQVTLSCSPISGHRSVSWYQQTPGQGLQFLFEYFSETQRNKGNFPGRFSGRQFSNSRSEMNVSTLELGDSALYLCASKLRGQSNEKLFFGSGTQLSVL.

V gene TRBV4-1 combines with J gene TRBJ2-3, with 16 bases matching TRBD2. This CDR3 has 19 amino acids. Trimming removed 3 bases from V and 1 base from J; junction bases left unmatched: 7. Germline V gene sequence: CDR1 MGHRA, CDR2 YSYEKL. CDR3 sequence (DNA): TGCGCCAGCAGCCAGCGCGGGACTAGCGGGAGGGGCGGCACAGATACGCAGTATTTT. As protein: CASSQRGTSGRGGTDTQYF.

This clone was counted a few times. This sequence joins TRBV28 and TRBJ2-1, with D possibly matching TRBD2 (5 bases). Trimming took 3 bases from V and 0 from J, leaving 12 bases between them. Germline assignment: CDR1 MDHEN and CDR2 SYDVKM. The CDR3 sequence is 16 residues long. DNA of the CDR3: TGTGCCAGCAGTTTTCGGAGTGGGAGCTCCTACAATGAGCAGTTCTTC. It specifies CASSFRSGSSYNEQFF.

The genes are TRBV28 and TRBJ2-7; D not certain. Between the trimmed V and J ends, which lost 6 bases and 3 bases, there was a span of 18 bases. This CDR3 has 15 amino acids. CDR1 and CDR2 from the germline V gene are MDHEN and SYDVKM. CDR3 DNA: TGTGCCAGCAGCCCCCCGTCAGGTTTCAACTACGAGCAGTACTTC. Protein: CASSPPSGFNYEQYF.

The rearrangement uses TRBV7-2 and TRBJ1-5; D is unresolved. The CDR3 runs to 13 residues. The ends were cut back, 5 bases at V and 3 bases at J, with 8 bases in the middle. Per the germline V gene, CDR1 is SGHTA and CDR2 is FQGNSA. DNA of the CDR3: TGTGCCAGCAGCGGGCAGCCCAATCAGCCCCAGCATTTT. This translates into CASSGQPNQPQHF.

This chain links TRBV5-4 with TRBJ2-1, with 8 bases fitting TRBD1. The CDR3 contains 13 residues. Trimming removed 2 bases from V and 9 bases from J; junction bases left unmatched: 4. CDR1 is SGHNT and CDR2 is YYREEE in the germline V gene (reference sequence). Written as DNA, the CDR3 is TGTGCCAGCAGCTTAGACAGGGGAGGTGAGCAGTTCTTC. It encodes CASSLDRGGEQFF.

The genes are TRBV28 and TRBJ1-3; unclear D gene. Germline CDR1 reads MDHEN; CDR2 reads SYDVKM. The CDR3 runs 15 residues. V was shortened by 3 bases and J by 0 bases, with 9 bases between the two germline ends. DNA of the CDR3: TGTGCCAGCAGTTTCCCTCGGAGCTCTGGAAACACCATATATTTT. This translates into CASSFPRSSGNTIYF.

This clone was picked up one time. The chain's CDR3 is CAISETSADTQYF. CDR3 DNA sequence: TGTGCCATCAGTGAGACTAGCGCAGATACGCAGTATTTT. This chain links TRBV10-3 with TRBJ2-3; 7 bases map to TRBD2. Per germline, CDR1 ENHRY and CDR2 SYGVKD. Trimming at V came to 2 bases and at J to 4 bases, leaving 0 bases not matched to a gene. This CDR3 is built from 13 residues.

The V and J genes are TRBV7-3 and TRBJ1-4; no clear D. CDR3 length equals 13 residues. Trimming stripped 5 bases from V and 3 bases from J, with 7 bases between. Germline V lookup: CDR1 SGHTA, CDR2 FQGTGA. CDR3: CASSVGSNEKLFF. In DNA, the CDR3 is TGTGCCAGCAGCGTGGGGTCTAATGAAAAACTGTTTTTT.

The chain links TRBV5-1 to TRBJ1-2; D not resolved. The germline V gene has CDR1 SGHRS and CDR2 YFSETQ. The CDR3 is 13 residues long. The V and J ends lost 2 bases and 7 bases respectively, with 12 bases between them. For the CDR3, the DNA is TGCGCCAGCAGCTTTTCGACATCCAGTGGCTACACCTTC. Protein: CASSFSTSSGYTF.

The chain uses TRBV28 and TRBJ2-5, with D perhaps matching TRBD2 (5 bases). From germline, CDR1 is MDHEN and CDR2 SYDVKM. This CDR3 contains 14 residues. Trimming cost V 3 bases and J 5 bases, with 13 bases left between them. CDR3 nucleotides: TGTGCCAGCAGTTTCTCGAGGGCCGGGGAGACCCAGTACTTC. It is translated as CASSFSRAGETQYF. Full variable domain (remainder filled in from reference TRBV28 and TRBJ2-5): DVKVTQSSRYLVKRTGEKVFLECVQDMDHENMFWYRQDPGLGLRLIYFSYDVKMKEKGDIPEGYSVSREKKERFSLILESASTNQTSMYLCASSFSRAGETQYFGPGTRLLVL.

This chain joins TRBV5-1 and TRBJ1-1; D is unclear. The CDR3 is 13 residues long. The V and J ends lost 0 bases and 3 bases respectively, with 6 bases between them. The germline V gene has CDR1 SGHRS and CDR2 YFSETQ. CDR3 sequence: CASSLVKDTEAFF. Written as DNA, the CDR3 is TGCGCCAGCAGCTTGGTAAAGGACACTGAAGCTTTCTTT.

The chain has TRBV27 and TRBJ1-2; D is perhaps TRBD1 (5 bases). The germline gives CDR1 MNHEY, CDR2 SMNVEV (reference sequence). The ends were cut back, 1 base at V and 3 bases at J, with 12 bases in the middle. This CDR3 is built from 15 residues. For the CDR3, the DNA is TGTGCCAGCAGTTTATTAGGAGGGGCTGACTATGGCTACACCTTC. It translates to CASSLLGGADYGYTF.